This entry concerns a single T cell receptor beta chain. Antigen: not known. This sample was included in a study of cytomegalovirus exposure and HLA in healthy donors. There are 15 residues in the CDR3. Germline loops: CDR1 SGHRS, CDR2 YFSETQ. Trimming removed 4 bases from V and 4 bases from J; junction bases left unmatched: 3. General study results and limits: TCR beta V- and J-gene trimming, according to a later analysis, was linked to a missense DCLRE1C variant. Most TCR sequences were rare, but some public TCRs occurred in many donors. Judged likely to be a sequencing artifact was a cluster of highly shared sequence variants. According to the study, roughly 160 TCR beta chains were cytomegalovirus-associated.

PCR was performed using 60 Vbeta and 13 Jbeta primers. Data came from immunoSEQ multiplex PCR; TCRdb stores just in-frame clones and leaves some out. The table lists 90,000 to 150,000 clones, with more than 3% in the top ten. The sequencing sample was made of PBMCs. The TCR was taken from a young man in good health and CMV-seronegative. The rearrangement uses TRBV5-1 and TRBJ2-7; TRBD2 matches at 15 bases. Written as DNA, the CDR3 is TGCGCCAGCAGCCCCGGGACTAGCGGGGGGTACGAGCAGTACTTC. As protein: CASSPGTSGGYEQYF.